This is a list of T cell receptor beta chains from one sample in a study of blood T cell repertoires in COVID-19. Libraries were prepared by immunoSEQ multiplex PCR; TCRdb keeps only in-frame clonotypes and omits some of them. Of around 100,000 clones listed, about 89% were seen once; the top ten hold around 4.5%. The specimen sequenced was peripheral blood. Source of these receptors: a man aged 40-55 years with acute or convalescent COVID-19. Each CDR3 is given without its conserved first and last residue.

v_gene	j_gene	len	CDR3aa
TRBV10-3	TRBJ2-1	13	AISEFSGGAGEQF
TRBV7-9	TRBJ2-7	13	ASSFGQGELDEQY
TRBV2	TRBJ1-1	11	ASKGTGRSEAF
TRBV28	TRBJ1-2	14	ASISVGTGGNYGYT
TRBV5-1	TRBJ2-3	13	ASSLALRSTDTQY
TRBV7-2	TRBJ2-1	14	ASSLQGTAPYNEQF
TRBV6-5	TRBJ2-3	12	ASSYGGDGDTQY
TRBV6-2/TRBV6-3	TRBJ2-7	17	ASSPFPGLAGARTYEQY
TRBV7-9	TRBJ1-1	14	ASSGGRLGVNTEAF
TRBV5-1	TRBJ1-1	15	ASSLVDRGQGDTEAF
TRBV7-9	TRBJ1-1	13	ASSRRQGADTEAF